The clone carrying this T cell receptor beta chain was counted a few times. Its antigen is not identified. The same CDR3 also results from other DNA sequences found in this sample. Only in-frame clones appear in the TCRdb table, and some are missing; sequencing was by immunoSEQ multiplex PCR. The sample carries 13,000 to 15,000 clones, more than 70% recorded once. The timepoints at which blood was sampled were baseline, cycle 4 day 1, and cycle 7 day 1. Germline CDR1 LGHNA, CDR2 YNFKEQ. Trimming removed 3 bases from V and 9 bases from J; junction bases left unmatched: 13. The CDR3 has 16 residues. The record originates from a study of OX40 agonist ivuxolimab in advanced cancers. Study details: Dosing consisted of intravenous ivuxolimab at 0.01 to 10 mg/kg every 2 weeks. Eligibility admitted prior anti-PD-1, anti-PD-L1 or anti-CTLA-4 therapy; around 41% had some. Study-wide results and caveats: Within 6 weeks, CD4+ and CD8+ blood T cells expanded clonally at 0.1 to 3.0 mg/kg.

The chain couples TRBV4-2 to TRBJ2-1, with 8 bases aligning to TRBD2. The sequence derives from an adult with an advanced solid tumor such as melanoma, head and neck, liver or kidney cancer. Specimen: CD4+ or CD8+ T cells sorted from blood, collected in a trial of the OX40 agonist ivuxolimab. Written as DNA, the CDR3 is TGTGCCAGCAGCCAGGGTCGGGGGGGCTCGGCTAGTGAGCAGTTCTTC. As protein: CASSQGRGGSASEQFF.